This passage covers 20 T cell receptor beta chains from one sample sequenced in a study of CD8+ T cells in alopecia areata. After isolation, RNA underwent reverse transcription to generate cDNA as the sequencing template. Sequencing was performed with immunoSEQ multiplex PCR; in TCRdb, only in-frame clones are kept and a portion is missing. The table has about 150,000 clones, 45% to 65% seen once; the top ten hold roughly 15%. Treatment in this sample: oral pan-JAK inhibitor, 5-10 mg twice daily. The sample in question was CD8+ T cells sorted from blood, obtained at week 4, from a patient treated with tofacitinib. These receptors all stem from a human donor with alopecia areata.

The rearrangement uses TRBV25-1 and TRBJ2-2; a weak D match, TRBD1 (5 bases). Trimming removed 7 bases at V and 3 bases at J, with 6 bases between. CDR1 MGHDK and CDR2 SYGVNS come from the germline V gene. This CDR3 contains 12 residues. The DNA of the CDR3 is TGTGCCAGCATCAGGGACACCGGGGAGCTGTTTTTT. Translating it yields CASIRDTGELFF.

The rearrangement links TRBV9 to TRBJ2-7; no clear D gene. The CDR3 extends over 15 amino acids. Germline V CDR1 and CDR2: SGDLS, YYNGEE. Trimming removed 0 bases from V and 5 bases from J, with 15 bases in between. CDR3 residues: CASSVAGLGDDEQYF. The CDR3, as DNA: TGTGCCAGCAGCGTAGCTGGGCTGGGCGACGACGAGCAGTACTTC.

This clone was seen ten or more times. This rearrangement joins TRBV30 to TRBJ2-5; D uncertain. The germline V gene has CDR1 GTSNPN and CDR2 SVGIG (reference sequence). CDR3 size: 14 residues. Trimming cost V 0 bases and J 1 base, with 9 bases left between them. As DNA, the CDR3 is TGTGCCTGGAGTGTAAGCAGGCTCCAAGAGACCCAGTACTTC. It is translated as CAWSVSRLQETQYF.

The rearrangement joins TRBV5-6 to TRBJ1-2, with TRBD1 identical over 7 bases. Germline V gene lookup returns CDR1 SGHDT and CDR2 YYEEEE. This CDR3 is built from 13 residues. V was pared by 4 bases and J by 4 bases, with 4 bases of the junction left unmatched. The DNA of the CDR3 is TGTGCCAGCAGCGCGGGACAGCTCTATGGCTACACCTTC. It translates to CASSAGQLYGYTF.

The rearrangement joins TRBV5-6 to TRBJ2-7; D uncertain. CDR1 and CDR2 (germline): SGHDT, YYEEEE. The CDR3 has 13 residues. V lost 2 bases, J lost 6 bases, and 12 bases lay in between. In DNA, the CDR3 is TGTGCCAGCAGCTTCGAGGTTCTCGGCGAGCAGTACTTC. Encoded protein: CASSFEVLGEQYF.

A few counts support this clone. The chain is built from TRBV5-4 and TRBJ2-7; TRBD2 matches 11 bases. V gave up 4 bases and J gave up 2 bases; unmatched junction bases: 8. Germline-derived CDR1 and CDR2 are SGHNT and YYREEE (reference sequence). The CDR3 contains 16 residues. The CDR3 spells CASSQDATSGAYEQYF. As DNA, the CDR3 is TGTGCCAGCAGCCAAGATGCGACTAGCGGGGCCTACGAGCAGTACTTC. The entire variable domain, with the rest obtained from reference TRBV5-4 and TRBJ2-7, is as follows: ETGVTQSPTHLIKTRGQQVTLRCSSQSGHNTVSWYQQALGQGPQFIFQYYREEENGRGNFPPRFSGLQFPNYSSELNVNALELDDSALYLCASSQDATSGAYEQYFGPGTRLTVT.

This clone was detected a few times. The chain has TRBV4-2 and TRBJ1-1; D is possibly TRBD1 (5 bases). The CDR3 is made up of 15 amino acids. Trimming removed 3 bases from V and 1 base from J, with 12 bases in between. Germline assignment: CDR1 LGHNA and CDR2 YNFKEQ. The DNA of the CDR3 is TGTGCCAGCAGCCAGGGAGGGGTTCCGAACACTGAAGCTTTCTTT. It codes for CASSQGGVPNTEAFF.

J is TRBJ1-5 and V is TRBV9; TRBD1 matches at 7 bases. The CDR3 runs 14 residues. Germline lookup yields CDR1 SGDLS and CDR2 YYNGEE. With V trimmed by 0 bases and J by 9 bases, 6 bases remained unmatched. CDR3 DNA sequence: TGTGCCAGCAGCGTAGGGACAGGTCCTTCGCCCCAGCATTTT. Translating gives CASSVGTGPSPQHF.

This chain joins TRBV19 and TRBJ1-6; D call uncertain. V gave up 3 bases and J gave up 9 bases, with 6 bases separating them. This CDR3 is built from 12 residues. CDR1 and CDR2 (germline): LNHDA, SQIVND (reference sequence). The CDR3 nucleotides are TGTGCCAGTAGTATGGTTCGTTCACCCCTCCACTTT. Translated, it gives CASSMVRSPLHF.

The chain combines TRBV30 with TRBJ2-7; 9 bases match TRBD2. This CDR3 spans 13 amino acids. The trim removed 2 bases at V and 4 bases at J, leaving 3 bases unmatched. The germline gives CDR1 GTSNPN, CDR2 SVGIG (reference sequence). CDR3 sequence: CAWSYLAGYEQYF. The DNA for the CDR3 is TGTGCCTGGAGTTATCTAGCGGGGTACGAGCAGTACTTC.

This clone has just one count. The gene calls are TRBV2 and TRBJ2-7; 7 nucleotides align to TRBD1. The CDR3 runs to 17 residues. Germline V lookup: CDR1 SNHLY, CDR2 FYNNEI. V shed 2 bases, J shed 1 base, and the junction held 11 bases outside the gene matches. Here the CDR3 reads CASSEIFGQDPSYEQYF. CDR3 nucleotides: TGTGCCAGCAGTGAAATTTTCGGACAGGACCCATCCTACGAGCAGTACTTC.

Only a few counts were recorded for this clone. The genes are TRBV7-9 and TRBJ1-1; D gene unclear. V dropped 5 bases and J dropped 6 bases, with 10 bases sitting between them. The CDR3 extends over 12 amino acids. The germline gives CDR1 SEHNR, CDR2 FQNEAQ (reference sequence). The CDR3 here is CASSPPRAEAFF. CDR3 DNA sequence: TGTGCCAGCAGCCCTCCGAGGGCTGAAGCTTTCTTT.

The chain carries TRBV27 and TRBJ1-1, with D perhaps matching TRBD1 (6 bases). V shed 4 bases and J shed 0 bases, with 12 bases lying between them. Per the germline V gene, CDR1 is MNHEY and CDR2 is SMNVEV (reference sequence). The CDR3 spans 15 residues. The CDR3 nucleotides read TGTGCCAGCAGTTCCAGACAGGTTATGAACACTGAAGCTTTCTTT. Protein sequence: CASSSRQVMNTEAFF.

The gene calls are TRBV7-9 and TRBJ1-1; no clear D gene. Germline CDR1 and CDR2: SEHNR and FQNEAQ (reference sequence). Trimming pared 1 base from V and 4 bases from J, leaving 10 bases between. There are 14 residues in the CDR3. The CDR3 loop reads CASSLGERTTEAFF. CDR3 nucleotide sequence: TGTGCCAGCAGCTTAGGCGAGCGGACCACTGAAGCTTTCTTT.

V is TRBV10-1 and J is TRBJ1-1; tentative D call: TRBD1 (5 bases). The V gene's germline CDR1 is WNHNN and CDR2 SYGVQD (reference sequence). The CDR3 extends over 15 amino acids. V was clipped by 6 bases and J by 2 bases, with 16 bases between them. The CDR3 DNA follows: TGCGCCAGCAGCGATGAAGGGGACGGCAACACTGAAGCTTTCTTT. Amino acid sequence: CASSDEGDGNTEAFF.

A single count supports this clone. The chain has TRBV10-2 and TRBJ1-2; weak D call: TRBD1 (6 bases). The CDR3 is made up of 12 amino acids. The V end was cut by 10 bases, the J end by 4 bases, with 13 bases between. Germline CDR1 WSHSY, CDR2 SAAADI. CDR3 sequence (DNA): TGCGCCACTTGGGGGGGGGCCTATGGCTACACCTTC. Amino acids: CATWGGAYGYTF.

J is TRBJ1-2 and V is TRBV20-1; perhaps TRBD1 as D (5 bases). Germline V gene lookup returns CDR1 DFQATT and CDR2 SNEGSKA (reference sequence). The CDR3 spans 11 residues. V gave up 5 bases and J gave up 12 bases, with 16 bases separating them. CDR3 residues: CSAPRGLEHTF. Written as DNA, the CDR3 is TGCAGTGCTCCCCGGGGACTCGAGCACACCTTC.

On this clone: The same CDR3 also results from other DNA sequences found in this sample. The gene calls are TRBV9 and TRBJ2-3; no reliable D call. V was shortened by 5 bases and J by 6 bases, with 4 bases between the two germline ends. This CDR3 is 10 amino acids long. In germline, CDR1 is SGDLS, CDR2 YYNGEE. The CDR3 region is CASSGDTQYF. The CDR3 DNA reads TGTGCCAGCAGTGGCGATACGCAGTATTTT. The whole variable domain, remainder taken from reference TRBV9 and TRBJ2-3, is DSGVTQTPKHLITATGQRVTLRCSPRSGDLSVYWYQQSLDQGLQFLIQYYNGEERAKGNILERFSAQQFPDLHSELNLSSLELGDSALYFCASSGDTQYFGPGTRLTVL.

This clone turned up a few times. DNA of the CDR3: TGTGCCAGCAGCCCCCTGGAGGGTTGGGCAGAGACCCAGTACTTC. Its translation: CASSPLEGWAETQYF. The rearrangement links TRBV6-6 to TRBJ2-5, with D possibly being TRBD2 (6 bases). Germline V gives CDR1 MNHNY, CDR2 SVGAGI (reference sequence). V lost 6 bases to trimming and J lost 4 bases, with 18 bases between them. The CDR3 loop spans 15 amino acids.

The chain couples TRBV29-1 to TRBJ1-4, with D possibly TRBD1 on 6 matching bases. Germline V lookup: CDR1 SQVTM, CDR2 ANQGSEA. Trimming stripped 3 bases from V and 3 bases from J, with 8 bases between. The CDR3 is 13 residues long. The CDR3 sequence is CSVETGSNEKLFF. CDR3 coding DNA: TGCAGCGTTGAGACAGGCTCTAATGAAAAACTGTTTTTT.